This T cell receptor (beta chain) was captured by sequencing in a study of blood T cell repertoires in COVID-19. Across the study: COVID-19 samples collected from the United States, Italy and Spain covered acute and convalescent phases. The cDNA or gDNA used as material had been derived from T cells, B-cell-depleted T cells, or PBMCs.

Germline-derived CDR1 and CDR2 are SNHLY and FYNNEI. CDR3 length: 12 residues. The V gene lost 8 bases and the J gene lost 6 bases, with 13 bases spanning the gap. Per the original methods: The assay estimated nucleated cells by amplifying reference gene primers. Assay used: immunoSEQ multiplex PCR; TCRdb lists only in-frame clones, some missing. V, J and clone size reflect that table, while D and trimming were determined from the DNA. The sample holds under 95,000 clones, 80% to 95% seen once. The clonotype comes from a woman aged 45 to 65 in a cohort sampled during active COVID-19. Sequencing used peripheral blood. The chain uses TRBV2 and TRBJ2-5; maybe TRBD1 (5 bases). The CDR3 is CASRSDKKTQYF. The CDR3 DNA sequence: TGTGCCAGCCGTTCGGACAAAAAGACCCAGTACTTC.